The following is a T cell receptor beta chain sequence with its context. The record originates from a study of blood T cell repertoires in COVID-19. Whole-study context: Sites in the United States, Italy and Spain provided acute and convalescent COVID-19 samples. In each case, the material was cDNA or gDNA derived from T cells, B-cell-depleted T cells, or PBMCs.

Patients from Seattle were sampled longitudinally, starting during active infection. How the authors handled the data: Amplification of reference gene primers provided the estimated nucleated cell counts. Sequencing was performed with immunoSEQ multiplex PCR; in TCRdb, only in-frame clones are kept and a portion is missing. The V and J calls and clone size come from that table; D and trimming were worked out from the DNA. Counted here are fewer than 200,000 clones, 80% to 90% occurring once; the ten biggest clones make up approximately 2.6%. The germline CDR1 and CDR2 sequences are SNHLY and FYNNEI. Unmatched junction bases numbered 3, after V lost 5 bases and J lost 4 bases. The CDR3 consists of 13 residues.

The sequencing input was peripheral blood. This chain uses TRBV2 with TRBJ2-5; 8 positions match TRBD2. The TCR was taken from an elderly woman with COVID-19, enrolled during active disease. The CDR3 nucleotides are TGTGCCAGCAGTATCCTAGCGGGAGAGACCCAGTACTTC. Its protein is CASSILAGETQYF.